This entry is about one T cell receptor (beta chain). The antigen remains undetermined. Assay used: immunoSEQ multiplex PCR; TCRdb lists only in-frame clones, some missing. The data contain about 80,000 clones, 80% to 95% of them singletons. Exclusion applied to patients with autoimmune disease history or systemic immunosuppression. Germline loops: CDR1 MNHEY, CDR2 SMNVEV (reference sequence). The CDR3 is 12 amino acids. V was shortened by 3 bases and J by 5 bases, with 6 bases between the two germline ends. The source of the sample is a study of OX40 agonist ivuxolimab in advanced cancers. Study-level information: Of mixed ages from about 23 to 90 and averaging roughly 60 years, the group was roughly 85% male.

The study, taken as a whole, reports: In CD8+ T cells, expanded clones were on average more numerous than in CD4+.

Sequenced here: CD4+ or CD8+ T cells sorted from blood, sampled in a trial of the OX40 agonist ivuxolimab. This chain connects TRBV27 to TRBJ2-3; D unclear. The sequence came from an adult with an advanced solid tumor such as melanoma, head and neck, liver or kidney cancer. CDR3 sequence: CASSFRKDTQYF. The CDR3 DNA reads TGTGCCAGCAGTTTCCGGAAAGATACGCAGTATTTT.